The 26 T cell receptor beta chains listed next were all sequenced from one sample in a study of blood T cell repertoires in COVID-19. TCRdb keeps only in-frame clones here, not all; method: immunoSEQ multiplex PCR. In the table there are 3,900 or so clones, roughly 87% of which are singletons. The sequencing input was peripheral blood. The source is a woman in her sixties or seventies with active COVID-19.

The chain carries TRBV19 and TRBJ1-4, with unresolved D. The CDR3 loop spans 16 amino acids. Germline V gene lookup returns CDR1 LNHDA and CDR2 SQIVND (reference sequence). The V gene lost 6 bases and the J gene lost 2 bases, with 16 bases spanning the gap. In nucleotides, the CDR3 is TGTGCCAGTAGCCGCGACCCCCCGGGGACTAATGAAAAACTGTTTTTT. This translates into CASSRDPPGTNEKLFF.

This chain links TRBV4-1 with TRBJ1-3; the match to TRBD1 covers 8 bases. This CDR3 has 19 residues. The ends lost 1 base at V and 0 bases at J; junction bases unmatched: 11. CDR1 and CDR2 (germline): MGHRA, YSYEKL. For the CDR3, the DNA is TGCGCCAGCAGCCAAGCTCAGGGGGCTGTTATAACCTCTGGAAACACCATATATTTT. Protein product: CASSQAQGAVITSGNTIYF.

This chain connects TRBV7-6 to TRBJ1-2; maybe TRBD1 (6 bases). Trimming removed 5 bases from V and 3 bases from J, with 19 bases in between. Germline V gives CDR1 SGHVS, CDR2 FNYEAQ. The CDR3 has 16 residues. CDR3 DNA: TGTGCCAGCAGCCCTCTTCGAGACAGGTGGGACTATGGCTACACCTTC. This gives the protein CASSPLRDRWDYGYTF.

This sequence joins TRBV30 and TRBJ1-2; TRBD1 matches at 7 bases. Trimming cost V 2 bases and J 7 bases; bases outside gene matches: 10. The V gene's germline CDR1 is GTSNPN and CDR2 SVGIG (reference sequence). The CDR3 spans 14 residues. The DNA for the CDR3 is TGTGCCTGGAGTCCTGGGACAGTTTTTTCTGGCTACACCTTC. This translates into CAWSPGTVFSGYTF.

The chain joins TRBV7-8 to TRBJ2-1; D uncertain. Germline V gene sequence: CDR1 SGHVS, CDR2 FQNEAQ. V was clipped by 5 bases and J by 6 bases, with 17 bases between them. This CDR3 comprises 15 residues. CDR3 DNA: TGTGCCAGCAGCAAAGGAGTCCCTCCGGGCAATGAGCAGTTCTTC. It encodes CASSKGVPPGNEQFF.

This clone was seen only a few times. The V gene is TRBV18, the J gene TRBJ1-1; D is undetermined. V lost 6 bases and J 1 base, leaving 9 bases between the germline ends. The CDR3 covers 13 residues. Germline V lookup: CDR1 KGHSH, CDR2 LQKENI. In DNA form, the CDR3 reads TGTGCCAGCTCCGTGGCAGGGAACACTGAAGCTTTCTTT. Protein product: CASSVAGNTEAFF.

The genes are TRBV18 and TRBJ1-2; D unresolved. The germline gives CDR1 KGHSH, CDR2 LQKENI. CDR3 length: 14 residues. Trimming shortened V by 3 bases and J by 4 bases, and 12 bases separated the two germline ends. CDR3 amino acids: CASSPGWAFYGYTF. The CDR3, as DNA: TGTGCCAGCTCACCTGGGTGGGCATTCTATGGCTACACCTTC.

The V call is TRBV6-1, the J call TRBJ1-3; D remains ambiguous. Looked up from germline, CDR1 is MNHNS and CDR2 is SASEGT. With 2 bases removed from V and 1 base from J, the gap between germline ends came to 6 bases. The CDR3 sequence is 14 residues long. CDR3 in DNA: TGTGCCAGCAGTGAAAATCATTCTGGAAACACCATATATTTT. Translated, it gives CASSENHSGNTIYF.

The gene calls are TRBV5-6 and TRBJ2-2; D gene ambiguous. The CDR3 sequence is 13 residues long. Trimming shortened V by 3 bases and J by 4 bases, and 7 bases separated the two germline ends. Germline loops: CDR1 SGHDT, CDR2 YYEEEE. The DNA of the CDR3 is TGTGCCAGCAGCTCTAGACCCACCGGGGAGCTGTTTTTT. Translating it yields CASSSRPTGELFF.

The chain carries TRBV14 and TRBJ2-7; 9 positions agree with TRBD1. The CDR3 spans 15 residues. Germline values: CDR1 SGHDN, CDR2 FVKESK. V shed 2 bases and J 2 bases; nucleotides not matched to a gene: 4. CDR3 protein: CASSQFGTGPYEQYF. The CDR3 nucleotides are TGTGCCAGCAGCCAATTCGGGACAGGGCCCTACGAGCAGTACTTC.

This chain links TRBV6-5 with TRBJ2-7; 7 bases are a match to TRBD1. The CDR3 contains 13 residues. V was clipped by 7 bases and J by 2 bases; unmatched bases: 5. The germline V gene encodes CDR1 MNHEY and CDR2 SVGAGI. The CDR3 reads CASKVGTAYEQYF. The CDR3 region has the DNA TGTGCCAGCAAAGTTGGGACAGCCTACGAGCAGTACTTC.

Here the CDR3 reads CASSRTETYEQYF. CDR3 in DNA: TGTGCCAGCAGCCGGACAGAAACCTACGAGCAGTACTTC. The gene calls are TRBV7-9 and TRBJ2-7; a possible D gene is TRBD1 (6 bases). Trimming cost V 5 bases and J 2 bases, with 10 bases left between them. CDR1 is SEHNR and CDR2 is FQNEAQ in the germline V gene (reference sequence). The CDR3 is 13 residues long.

V gene TRBV24-1 combines with J gene TRBJ1-2, with TRBD1 matching over 8 bases. CDR1 and CDR2 from the germline V gene are KGHDR and SFDVKD. Unmatched junction bases numbered 9, after V lost 4 bases and J lost 6 bases. The CDR3 has 15 amino acids. This CDR3 reads CATSDPGQGTNGYTF. Here the CDR3 DNA reads TGTGCCACCAGTGACCCAGGACAGGGCACCAATGGCTACACCTTC.

The V call is TRBV27, the J call TRBJ1-5; D might be TRBD1 (6 bases). Trimming took 6 bases from V and 7 from J, leaving 13 bases between them. Germline values: CDR1 MNHEY, CDR2 SMNVEV (reference sequence). This CDR3 spans 13 amino acids. In nucleotides, the CDR3 is TGTGCCAGCAGCCCTTCAGGGGTCCAGCCCCAGCATTTT. Translating gives CASSPSGVQPQHF.

This rearrangement joins TRBV27 to TRBJ2-1; 7 bases agree with TRBD1. CDR3 length: 21 amino acids. V lost 1 base to trimming and J lost 3 bases; unmatched junction nucleotides: 21. Germline CDR1 and CDR2: MNHEY and SMNVEV (reference sequence). For the CDR3, the DNA is TGTGCCAGCAGTTTATATAAGGCCGGGACAGTGGTAATCCCGGTCTACAATGAGCAGTTCTTC. Translation gives CASSLYKAGTVVIPVYNEQFF.

The chain combines TRBV6-4 with TRBJ1-2; D unresolved. Germline CDR1 is MRHNA and CDR2 is SNTAGT. The CDR3 contains 14 residues. V was shortened by 0 bases and J by 1 base, with 6 bases between the two germline ends. CDR3 amino acids: CASSDSSINYGYTF. For the CDR3, the DNA is TGTGCCAGCAGTGACTCGAGCATTAACTATGGCTACACCTTC.

The chain carries TRBV2 and TRBJ2-2; D is unclear. This CDR3 has 15 amino acids. Germline V lookup: CDR1 SNHLY, CDR2 FYNNEI. The V gene lost 5 bases and the J gene lost 0 bases, with 10 bases spanning the gap. The CDR3 spells CASSIAISNTGELFF. As DNA, the CDR3 is TGTGCCAGCAGTATTGCTATCTCGAACACCGGGGAGCTGTTTTTT.

The chain links TRBV7-9 to TRBJ2-2; possible D gene TRBD1, 6 bases. The V end was cut by 3 bases, the J end by 3 bases, with 11 bases between. Germline V gene sequence: CDR1 SEHNR, CDR2 FQNEAQ (reference sequence). The CDR3 is 15 amino acids. The CDR3 loop is CASSFRQVYTGELFF. CDR3 DNA sequence: TGTGCCAGCAGCTTCAGACAGGTTTACACCGGGGAGCTGTTTTTT. The full variable domain, in which reference TRBV7-9 and TRBJ2-2 provide the parts outside the CDR3, is DTGVSQNPRHKITKRGQNVTFRCDPISEHNRLYWYRQTLGQGPEFLTYFQNEAQLEKSRLLSDRFSAERPKGSFSTLEIQRTEQGDSAMYLCASSFRQVYTGELFFGEGSRLTVL.

The chain joins TRBV7-2 to TRBJ1-5; D perhaps matches TRBD1 (5 bases). V was trimmed by 5 bases and J by 9 bases, leaving 8 bases between them. CDR1 is SGHTA and CDR2 is FQGNSA in the germline V gene. The CDR3 has 11 residues. The CDR3 reads CASSQGGPQHF. The CDR3 region has the DNA TGTGCCAGCAGCCAGGGTGGGCCCCAGCATTTT.

The rearrangement uses TRBV4-1 and TRBJ1-1, with TRBD1 as a possible D gene (5 bases). The CDR3 is made up of 17 amino acids. The V gene's germline CDR1 is MGHRA and CDR2 YSYEKL. Trimming left V 0 bases short and J 1 base short, with 15 bases between. CDR3 sequence: CASSQEGGGMANTEAFF. For the CDR3, the DNA is TGCGCCAGCAGCCAAGAAGGTGGGGGGATGGCGAACACTGAAGCTTTCTTT.

This clone was recorded once. V usage is TRBV6-2 or TRBV6-3 and J usage is TRBJ1-1; tentative D call: TRBD1 (6 bases). V gave up 4 bases and J gave up 1 base, with 10 bases separating them. CDR1 and CDR2 (germline): MNHEY, SVGEGT. This CDR3 has 14 amino acids. CDR3 region: CASSWGTPNTEAFF. CDR3 nucleotide sequence: TGTGCCAGCAGTTGGGGGACACCGAACACTGAAGCTTTCTTT.

A word on this clone: At one boundary the junction diverges from the germline segment, which might be a read error. This chain uses TRBV5-1 with TRBJ2-7, with D perhaps TRBD1 (6 bases). The CDR3 length is 15 residues. CDR1 and CDR2 from the germline V gene are SGHRS and YFSETQ. The CDR3 nucleotides are TGCGCCAGCAGCCCCCCTAGGGGGTCCGTCCCCCCCGAGGACTTC. Residues: CASSPPRGSVPPEDF.

This clone has just one count. This chain uses TRBV7-8 with TRBJ2-2, with 7 bases fitting TRBD2. CDR1 and CDR2 from the germline V gene are SGHVS and FQNEAQ. The CDR3 runs to 15 residues. V shed 0 bases and J 4 bases; nucleotides not matched to a gene: 2. This CDR3 reads CASSLAGGSTGELFF. The CDR3 bases are TGTGCCAGCAGCTTAGCGGGGGGGTCCACCGGGGAGCTGTTTTTT.

V is TRBV3-1 (or the pseudogene TRBV3-2) and J is TRBJ1-5; TRBD1 matches at 12 bases. V dropped 5 bases and J dropped 6; count of bases not matched to a gene: 5. The CDR3 has 15 residues. Germline V gene sequence: CDR1 LGHDT, CDR2 YNNKEL (reference sequence). DNA for the CDR3: TGTGCCAGCAGCATAGGGACAGGGGGCGGTCAGCCCCAGCATTTT. Its translation is CASSIGTGGGQPQHF.

This chain connects TRBV20-1 to TRBJ2-7, with 9 bases lining up with TRBD2. The CDR3 runs to 14 residues. V lost 3 bases, J lost 4 bases, and 7 bases stayed unmatched. Looked up from germline, CDR1 is DFQATT and CDR2 is SNEGSKA (reference sequence). CDR3 sequence: CSASRPSGAYEQYF. The CDR3 nucleotides are TGCAGTGCTAGTCGGCCTAGCGGGGCTTACGAGCAGTACTTC.

This clone was picked up one time. This chain connects TRBV30 to TRBJ1-5; D is unresolved. There are 13 residues in the CDR3. Trimming cost V 3 bases and J 7 bases, with 13 bases left between them. Germline lookup yields CDR1 GTSNPN and CDR2 SVGIG (reference sequence). The CDR3 sequence: CAWSVLREQPQHF. Here the CDR3 DNA reads TGTGCCTGGAGCGTCCTTCGGGAACAGCCCCAGCATTTT.